Listed below are T cell receptor beta chains from one sample, sequenced in a study of T cells in localized non-small cell lung cancer. Some clones are missing from TCRdb's copy, which holds only in-frame ones; the method was immunoSEQ multiplex PCR. The profile shows more than 9,000 clones, about 80% of them singletons. The sample was peripheral blood, taken before any cancer treatment. The origin of the receptors is a male donor aged 60 or over with stage I lung adenocarcinoma. CDR3s include the opening cysteine and the closing phenylalanine or tryptophan. The D gene is left open where the match is weak. Clone size, where shown, is once, few, many, or a class for clones that have expanded.

j_gene: TRBJ2-3; d_gene: NA; abundance: NA; v_gene: TRBV5-1; CDR3nt: TGCGCCAGCAGCTCGAACAGGGCAGATACGCAGTATTTT; CDR3aa: CASSSNRADTQYF
j_gene: TRBJ1-1; d_gene: NA; abundance: NA; v_gene: TRBV6-5; CDR3nt: TGTGCCAGCAGGAGACAGCGGAACACTGAAGCTTTCTTT; CDR3aa: CASRRQRNTEAFF
j_gene: TRBJ1-6; d_gene: NA; abundance: NA; v_gene: TRBV4-3; CDR3nt: TGCGCCAGCAGCCAAGATATACAGGGAAGTTCACCCCTCCACTTT; CDR3aa: CASSQDIQGSSPLHF
j_gene: TRBJ2-3; d_gene: TRBD2; abundance: once; v_gene: TRBV7-3; CDR3nt: TGTGCCAGCAGTCCTAAAGGGACTAGCGGGGAATCGGATACGCAGTATTTT; CDR3aa: CASSPKGTSGESDTQYF
j_gene: TRBJ1-4; d_gene: NA; abundance: NA; v_gene: TRBV7-9; CDR3nt: TGTGCCAGCAGCGGCTATGAAAAACTGTTTTTT; CDR3aa: CASSGYEKLFF
j_gene: TRBJ2-6; d_gene: NA; abundance: NA; v_gene: TRBV9; CDR3nt: TGTGCCAGCAGCACCAGGGGAGGGGGCTTTGGGGCCAACGTCCTGACTTTC; CDR3aa: CASSTRGGGFGANVLTF
j_gene: TRBJ2-7; d_gene: NA; abundance: few; v_gene: TRBV10-3; CDR3nt: TGTGCCACCGCTCCAAACTCCTACGAGCAGTACTTC; CDR3aa: CATAPNSYEQYF
j_gene: TRBJ2-7; d_gene: TRBD1; abundance: few; v_gene: TRBV27; CDR3nt: TGTGCCAGCAGTGCGGACAGCGCAGGGGGCTACGAGCAGTACTTC; CDR3aa: CASSADSAGGYEQYF
j_gene: TRBJ1-1; d_gene: NA; abundance: few; v_gene: TRBV19; CDR3nt: TGTGCCAGTAGTATAGATGGGGGCACTGAAGCTTTCTTT; CDR3aa: CASSIDGGTEAFF
j_gene: TRBJ2-4; d_gene: NA; abundance: NA; v_gene: TRBV6-1; CDR3nt: TGTGCCAGCAGTGAAGATGGCCCGCGTCGGGACTTC; CDR3aa: CASSEDGPRRDF
j_gene: TRBJ2-2; d_gene: TRBD2; abundance: NA; v_gene: TRBV7-2; CDR3nt: TGTGCCAGCAGCACGGCCGGGACTAGCGGGGGCACCGGGGAGCTGTTTTTT; CDR3aa: CASSTAGTSGGTGELFF
j_gene: TRBJ2-1; d_gene: TRBD2; abundance: NA; v_gene: TRBV5-1; CDR3nt: TGCGCCAGCACCCTACTAGCGGGGGGGAGTAATGAGCAGTTCTTC; CDR3aa: CASTLLAGGSNEQFF
j_gene: TRBJ2-5; d_gene: NA; abundance: NA; v_gene: TRBV19; CDR3nt: TGTGCCACCTCGAGGGGAGACCAAGAGACCCAGTACTTC; CDR3aa: CATSRGDQETQYF
j_gene: TRBJ2-5; d_gene: NA; abundance: NA; v_gene: TRBV5-1; CDR3nt: TGCGCCAGCTCCGAAGGGGGGGCGGCGAAGACCCAGTACTTC; CDR3aa: CASSEGGAAKTQYF
j_gene: TRBJ2-7; d_gene: NA; abundance: NA; v_gene: TRBV6-1; CDR3nt: TGTGCCAGCAGCGCCCTGGGTTACGAGCAGTACTTC; CDR3aa: CASSALGYEQYF
j_gene: TRBJ2-5; d_gene: NA; abundance: NA; v_gene: TRBV12-5; CDR3nt: TGTGCTAGTGCCGGCCCAGGCCGACGGGAGCAGTACTTC; CDR3aa: CASAGPGRREQYF
j_gene: TRBJ1-1; d_gene: TRBD1; abundance: NA; v_gene: TRBV14; CDR3nt: TGTGCCAGCAGCCCCCTTAGACAGGGGGCAGCTTTCTTT; CDR3aa: CASSPLRQGAAFF
j_gene: TRBJ2-3; d_gene: NA; abundance: NA; v_gene: TRBV25-1; CDR3nt: TGTGCCAGCAGTGAATACAGGCGCACAGATACGCAGTATTTT; CDR3aa: CASSEYRRTDTQYF